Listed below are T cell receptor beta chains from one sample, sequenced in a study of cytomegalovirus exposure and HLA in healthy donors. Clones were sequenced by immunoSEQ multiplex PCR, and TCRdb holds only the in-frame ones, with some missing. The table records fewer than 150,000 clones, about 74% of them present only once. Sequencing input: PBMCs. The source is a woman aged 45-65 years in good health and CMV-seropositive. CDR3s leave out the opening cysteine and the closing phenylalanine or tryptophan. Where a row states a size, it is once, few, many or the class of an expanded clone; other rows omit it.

ASSEKGAAANEQF	TRBJ2-1	-	TRBV6-4
ASSPRLPPSDTQY	TRBJ2-3	-	TRBV7-9
ASSPGLPTGEQY	TRBJ2-7	-	TRBV11-3
ASSSVGGSGNTIY	TRBJ1-3	-	TRBV5-4
ASSLDRGSYNSPLH	TRBJ1-6	-	TRBV6-6
SAQGIDTQY	TRBJ2-3	-	TRBV20-1
ATKTGADQPQH	TRBJ1-5	-	TRBV10-3
ASRRDRGGEQY	TRBJ2-7	once	TRBV6-5
ASSDALSGANVLT	TRBJ2-6	-	TRBV7-8
ASSSQDRESPLH	TRBJ1-6	-	TRBV5-5
ASSATVNGLEQY	TRBJ2-7	few	TRBV7-9
ASSPREGAGNTEAF	TRBJ1-1	-	TRBV5-1
SAEAQETQY	TRBJ2-5	-	TRBV20-1
ASSPGLNSPLH	TRBJ1-6	-	TRBV10-2
ASSESGTDSYEQY	TRBJ2-7	-	TRBV10-1
ASSGPDRTEQY	TRBJ2-7	-	TRBV9
SAGAGENIQY	TRBJ2-4	-	TRBV29-1
ASRWGQPPEAF	TRBJ1-1	-	TRBV6-5
ASSPPGLRGYNEQF	TRBJ2-1	-	TRBV7-8
AWSRIAGGTGELF	TRBJ2-2	-	TRBV30
ASSWATGETQY	TRBJ2-5	-	TRBV5-4
ASSTVGPALGNTIY	TRBJ1-3	-	TRBV5-6
ASSKQGGTGELF	TRBJ2-2	-	TRBV27
ASMSGGYTDTQY	TRBJ2-3	-	TRBV5-1
ASSPSTGGLTGELF	TRBJ2-2	many	TRBV7-9
ASSSGGEESTGNTIY	TRBJ1-3	-	TRBV6-7
ASSEPQAYTQY	TRBJ2-3	-	TRBV6-1
ASSLELFQETQY	TRBJ2-5	-	TRBV5-1